The rows below give T cell receptor beta chains drawn from one sample of a study of T-cell reconstitution after alpha-beta-depleted transplantation in children. From the PCR reads, TCRdb called clonotypes with MiXCR, one entry per CDR3 protein. Among 450,000 to 600,000 distinct CDR3 sequences listed, around a third were seen once. The sample was PBMCs from the stem cell graft donor, taken from the stem cell graft. The receptors derive from a human donor who donated a stem cell graft to a child with aplastic anemia. CDR3s include the opening cysteine and the closing phenylalanine or tryptophan. The D gene is left open where the match is weak. Where a row states a size, it is once, few, many or the class of an expanded clone; other rows omit it.

d_call j_call v_call clone_size cdr3_nt cdr3_aa
TRBD1 TRBJ2-7 TRBV29-1 - TGCAGCATCTCGACAGGGAACTACGAGCAGTACTTC CSISTGNYEQYF
TRBD1 TRBJ2-1 TRBV15 - TGTGCCACCAGCAGAGATCTAGCCTGGGGACAGGACAATGAGCAGTTCTTC CATSRDLAWGQDNEQFF
- TRBJ2-2 TRBV5-1 - TGCGCCAGCAGCTTAAGCACGTCTGGCGGGGAGCTGTTTTTT CASSLSTSGGELFF
TRBD2 TRBJ2-1 TRBV12-3/TRBV12-4 few TGTGCCAGCAGAACCGGGACTAGCGGATTCTACAATGAGCAGTTCTTC CASRTGTSGFYNEQFF
TRBD1 TRBJ1-1 TRBV20-1 few TGCAGGGGGACAGGGGGCACTGAAGCTTTCTTT CRGTGGTEAFF
TRBD1 TRBJ1-4 TRBV6-5 once TGTGCCAGCAGTTTAGGACAGGGGTCATCGAAAAAACTGTTTTTT CASSLGQGSSKKLFF
- TRBJ2-2 TRBV29-1 - TGCAGCGTTGTCCCAGGTGACTCCACCGGGGAGCTGTTTTTT CSVVPGDSTGELFF
- TRBJ1-3 TRBV30 - TGTGCCTGGAGTGTAGGGGTTCTCGACTCTGGAAACACCATATATTTT CAWSVGVLDSGNTIYF
- TRBJ1-2 TRBV12-3/TRBV12-4 few TGTGCCAGCAGCCGACAGGCACAGAGCGGCTACACCTTC CASSRQAQSGYTF
TRBD2 TRBJ2-5 TRBV12-3/TRBV12-4 - TGTGCCAGCAGTTTTTTAGCGGGAGTTCCTAGAGAGACCCAGTACTTC CASSFLAGVPRETQYF
TRBD2 TRBJ2-1 TRBV20-1 - TGCAGTGCGCCTCCCCCTAGCGGGTATCTCAATGAGCAGTTCTTC CSAPPPSGYLNEQFF